This T cell receptor (beta chain) was identified in a study of control samples from healthy donors and cancer patients (dated by TCRdb to 2018 to 2021). Comments on this clone: Its antigen remains undetermined. Base-call qualities are not available, and no considerably larger clone is one nucleotide away. This same CDR3 is encoded by further DNA sequences in the sample.

Taken from cysteine to phenylalanine, the CDR3 has 12 residues. Of all the DNA, just the CDR3 is kept, 36 bases in frame from base 1. V is reduced by 3 bases and J by 1 base, leaving a spacing of 3 bases between them. The germline V gene encodes CDR1 SEHNR and CDR2 FQNEAQ (reference sequence). The library was prepared using the immunoSEQ multiplex PCR assay. TCRdb mirrors the immuneACCESS table, restricted to in-frame sequences. Some clones are absent from its copies; in checked studies, under half trace to an unresolved V gene, and the reason for the others is unknown. The sample yields 170,000 or so clones; about 94% were counted once. The top ten clones comprise 8.5% of the sample.

Sequences were obtained from blood. Here the chain combines TRBV7-9 and TRBJ1-1, with no reliable assignment of the D segment. This clonotype was obtained from a woman aged 40 to 50 in good health. The DNA is as follows: TGTGCCAGCAGCTTGCAGAACACTGAAGCTTTCTTT. Protein translation: CASSLQNTEAFF.